Sequencing of this T cell receptor beta chain was carried out in a study of CD8+ T cells in alopecia areata. Study-wide findings and caveats: Patients shared TCRs less clearly than mice did, possibly owing to HLA.

Germline V gene lookup returns CDR1 LNHDA and CDR2 SQIVND (reference sequence). This CDR3 spans 15 amino acids. Losses at the gene ends were 4 bases for V and 6 bases for J; bases not matched to a gene: 6. About this clone itself: What it binds is unknown.

Sequencing templates came from extracted RNA that was reverse transcribed into cDNA. The repertoire was sequenced with immunoSEQ multiplex PCR; TCRdb's copy has only in-frame clones and lacks some. Here the sample spans about 120,000 clones, roughly 69% being singletons. Sample: CD4+ T cells sorted from blood. This chain connects TRBV19 to TRBJ1-2; 12 nucleotides align to TRBD1. This TCR came from a human donor in good health. The CDR3 is CASSRMGQGADGYTF. In nucleotides, the CDR3 is TGTGCCAGTAGTAGAATGGGACAGGGGGCAGATGGCTACACCTTC.